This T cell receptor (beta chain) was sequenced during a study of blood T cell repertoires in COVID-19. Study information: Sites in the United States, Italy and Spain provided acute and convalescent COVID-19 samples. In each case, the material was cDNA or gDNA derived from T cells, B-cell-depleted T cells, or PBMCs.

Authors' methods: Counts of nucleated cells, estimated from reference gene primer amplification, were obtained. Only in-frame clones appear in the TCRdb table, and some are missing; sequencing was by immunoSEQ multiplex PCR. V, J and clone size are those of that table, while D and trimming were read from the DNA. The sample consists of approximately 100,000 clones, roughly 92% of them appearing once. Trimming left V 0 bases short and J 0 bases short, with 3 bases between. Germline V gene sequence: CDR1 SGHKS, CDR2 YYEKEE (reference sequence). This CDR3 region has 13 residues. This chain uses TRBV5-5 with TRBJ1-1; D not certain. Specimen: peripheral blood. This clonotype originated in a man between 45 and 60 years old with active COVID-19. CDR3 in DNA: TGTGCCAGCAGCTTGGCCTTGAACACTGAAGCTTTCTTT. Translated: CASSLALNTEAFF.